This TCR beta chain is from a study of blood T cell repertoires in COVID-19. Overall study: Sample material is recorded as cDNA or gDNA derived from T cells, B-cell-depleted T cells, or PBMCs.

CDR1 and CDR2 from the germline V gene are SQVTM and ANQGSEA. This CDR3 has 13 amino acids. Only in-frame clones appear in the TCRdb table, and some are missing; sequencing was by immunoSEQ multiplex PCR. The sample lists just over 300,000 clones; approximately 86% were seen once. The sequence was obtained from a man aged 18-30 years with active or convalescent COVID-19. This chain uses TRBV29-1 with TRBJ1-1; D may be TRBD1 (6 bases). The source material was peripheral blood. The CDR3 region has the DNA TGCAGTACAGGGCCGCTCGTTAACACTGAAGCTTTCTTT. Translation gives CSTGPLVNTEAFF.